This T cell receptor (beta chain) came from a study of blood T cells in healthy people across ages. Germline-derived CDR1 and CDR2 are MNHEY and SVGEGT. CDR3 size: 16 residues. V shed 5 bases and J 2 bases; nucleotides not matched to a gene: 9. No fewer than 6.5 million PBMCs went into each sample. Combining a sample-barcoded 5' primer with a J-beta primer mix, a second PCR ran for roughly 7 to 11 cycles. Via MiXCR, TCRdb re-called the 5' RACE reads, giving one row per CDR3 protein. The profile shows just under 900,000 distinct CDR3 sequences, more than 25% of them singletons. This clonotype was detected ten times or more.

The receptor comes from an elderly woman in good health. Material: blood. The chain uses TRBV6-2 or TRBV6-3 and TRBJ2-3; 8 bases agree with TRBD1. As DNA, the CDR3 is TGTGCCAGCAGTCACCTGACAGGGGTCGCCACAGATACGCAGTATTTT. Translated, it gives CASSHLTGVATDTQYF.